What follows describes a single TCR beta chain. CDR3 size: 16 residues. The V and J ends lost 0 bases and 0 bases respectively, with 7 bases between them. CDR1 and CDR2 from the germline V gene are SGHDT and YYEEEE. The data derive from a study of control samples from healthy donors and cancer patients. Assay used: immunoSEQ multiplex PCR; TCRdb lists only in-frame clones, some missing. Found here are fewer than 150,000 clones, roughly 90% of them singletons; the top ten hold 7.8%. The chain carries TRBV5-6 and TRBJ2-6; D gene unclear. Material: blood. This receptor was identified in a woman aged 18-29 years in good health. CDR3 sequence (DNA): TGTGCCAGCAGCTTGGGGCAGTTCTCTGGGGCCAACGTCCTGACTTTC. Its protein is CASSLGQFSGANVLTF.